The T cell receptor (beta chain) under discussion was sequenced for a study of tumor-infiltrating lymphocytes in primary liver carcinoma. Overall study context: Lesions, classed as T1-T3 N0M0, spanned roughly 4 to 10 cm across.

From germline, CDR1 is SEHNR and CDR2 FQNEAQ (reference sequence). V was trimmed by 5 bases and J by 9 bases, leaving 25 bases between them. This CDR3 has 17 residues. A constant-region primer primed TCR beta cDNA synthesis from roughly 500 ng of total RNA. For TCR beta, libraries were produced by three nested multiplex PCR rounds using slightly modified ARM-PCR. TRBV1-TRBV30 forward primers and a C-beta reverse primer were used in the first two PCR rounds, which each ran for 9 to 10 cycles. TCRdb fed the multiplex PCR reads into MiXCR, producing one record per CDR3 protein. Here the sample spans 180,000 or so distinct CDR3 sequences, over 45% being singletons. Concerning this clonotype: This may arise from a read error, as a much more abundant clone is one base away.

Blood RNA was derived from unsorted whole blood, and germline DNA was extracted too. Sequenced material: peripheral blood. The receptor's source is a man between 40 and 49 years old with primary liver carcinoma and hepatitis B virus infection. V usage is TRBV7-9 and J usage is TRBJ2-2, with D possibly TRBD2 on 5 matching bases. CDR3 nucleotide sequence: TGTGCCAGCAGCCCCTTGGACGGGGATACTAGGACCCGGGAGCTGTTTTTT. As protein: CASSPLDGDTRTRELFF.